This T cell receptor (beta chain) was profiled in a study of siplizumab effects on memory and regulatory T cells. Findings of the study overall: Researchers did not confirm the suppressive function of proliferating Tregs from siplizumab cultures. Both greater diversity than memory cells and a major contribution to the alloresponse seemed to characterize naive T cells. Mappable alloreactive CD4+ clones came from Treg cells 68.8% of the time on average with siplizumab, against 26.9% in controls.

Per sample, some 10^5 TCR templates were assayed. Profiling relied on immunoSEQ multiplex PCR, and the TCRdb table lists in-frame clones only, not all of them. The sample holds about 50,000 clones, over 90% seen once. The CDR3 is made up of 12 amino acids. Germline V CDR1 and CDR2: SEHNR, FQNEAQ (reference sequence). The V and J ends lost 3 bases and 4 bases respectively, with 6 bases between them. Concerning this clone: What it binds is unknown. At the DNA level, this CDR3 is encoded by other sequences in the same sample as well.

This chain joins TRBV7-9 and TRBJ1-1; tentative D call: TRBD1 (6 bases). This TCR came from a human donor in good health. The specimen sequenced was CD8+ T cells sorted from blood. This CDR3 reads CASSLGATEAFF. As DNA, the CDR3 is TGTGCCAGCAGCTTGGGGGCCACTGAAGCTTTCTTT.